Listed here is a single T cell receptor beta chain. The data belong to a study of blood T cells in healthy people across ages. Primers used in a second PCR of roughly 7 to 11 cycles were a sample-barcoded 5' primer and a J-beta primer mix. From the 5' RACE reads, TCRdb called clonotypes with MiXCR, one entry per CDR3 protein. Among approximately 2,000,000 distinct CDR3 sequences listed, more than 35% were seen once. Material: blood. The receptor was isolated from a human donor in good health.

As DNA, the CDR3 is TGTGCCAGCAGCTTCAGCCCAGGAGGGAGATCTGGAAACACCATATATTTT. Its translation: CASSFSPGGRSGNTIYF. This rearrangement joins TRBV7-2 to TRBJ1-3; D remains ambiguous. The V gene lost 3 bases and the J gene lost 1 base, with 16 bases spanning the gap. The CDR3 contains 17 residues. Germline V CDR1 and CDR2: SGHTA, FQGNSA.